The 32 T cell receptor beta chains presented below share a single source sample, sequenced in a study of blood T cell repertoires in COVID-19. The data were produced by immunoSEQ multiplex PCR, yet TCRdb's version contains in-frame clones alone and is incomplete. The sample has under 150,000 clones, 80% to 90% seen once. The sequencing sample was made of PBMCs or T cells enriched from blood (not recorded which). The source is a woman aged 45 to 65 who had recovered from COVID-19.

CDR3 residues: CASSTSGLVNEQFF. CDR3 bases: TGTGCCAGTAGTACTAGCGGATTGGTGAATGAGCAGTTCTTC. This chain joins TRBV19 and TRBJ2-1; 7 nucleotides align to TRBD2. Per the germline V gene, CDR1 is LNHDA and CDR2 is SQIVND (reference sequence). CDR3 length: 14 amino acids. The V segment lost 4 bases and the J segment 7 bases; nucleotides outside the gene matches: 7.

The chain carries TRBV7-3 and TRBJ2-2, with D perhaps matching TRBD1 (6 bases). The CDR3 covers 15 residues. Looked up from germline, CDR1 is SGHTA and CDR2 is FQGTGA. The V and J ends lost 5 bases and 0 bases respectively, with 10 bases between them. The CDR3, as DNA: TGTGCCAGCAGCCCCGGACAGACGAACACCGGGGAGCTGTTTTTT. Its translation is CASSPGQTNTGELFF.

The V gene is TRBV7-8, the J gene TRBJ2-2, with D tentatively TRBD1 (6 bases). CDR3 size: 15 residues. Deletions cut 4 bases from V and 7 bases from J, with 16 bases between. Germline V lookup: CDR1 SGHVS, CDR2 FQNEAQ. Written as DNA, the CDR3 is TGTGCCAGCAGCTCAGAGACAGGACGGGTCGGGGAGCTGTTTTTT. This gives the protein CASSSETGRVGELFF. Drawing the rest from reference TRBV7-8 and TRBJ2-2, the complete variable domain is GAGVSQSPRYKVAKRGQDVALRCDPISGHVSLFWYQQALGQGPEFLTYFQNEAQLDKSGLPSDRFFAERPEGSVSTLKIQRTQQEDSAVYLCASSSETGRVGELFFGEGSRLTVL.

The rearrangement joins TRBV10-3 to TRBJ1-1; perhaps TRBD1 as D (5 bases). This CDR3 region has 17 residues. The germline gives CDR1 ENHRY, CDR2 SYGVKD. The V end lost 3 bases, the J end lost 4 bases, and 21 bases lay between the germline ends. The CDR3 protein is CAISDLGAAGRGTEAFF. The CDR3 coding sequence is TGTGCCATCAGTGATTTAGGGGCGGCCGGGCGAGGCACTGAAGCTTTCTTT.

The chain links TRBV5-1 to TRBJ1-4; TRBD1 might be the D (5 bases). Germline V CDR1 and CDR2: SGHRS, YFSETQ. CDR3 length: 14 amino acids. V lost 0 bases and J lost 3, with 6 bases in between. CDR3 region: CASSLAGSNEKLFF. The CDR3 DNA is TGCGCCAGCAGCTTGGCAGGGTCTAATGAAAAACTGTTTTTT.

V and J are TRBV3-1 (or the pseudogene TRBV3-2) and TRBJ2-3; TRBD2 is a possible D gene (7 bases). There are 16 residues in the CDR3. Germline values: CDR1 LGHDT, CDR2 YNNKEL (reference sequence). The V gene lost 0 bases and the J gene lost 1 base, with 11 bases spanning the gap. The CDR3 nucleotides read TGTGCCAGCAGCCAAGAATGGGGGGGCGGCACAGATACGCAGTATTTT. It encodes CASSQEWGGGTDTQYF.

The V gene is TRBV10-2, the J gene TRBJ2-1; D might be TRBD2 (6 bases). Germline V gene lookup returns CDR1 WSHSY and CDR2 SAAADI. V gave up 7 bases and J gave up 9 bases, with 16 bases separating them. The CDR3 is made up of 13 amino acids. The CDR3 DNA reads as TGCGCCAGCACGACTAGTCGGCTGAGTGAGCAGTTCTTC. Protein sequence: CASTTSRLSEQFF.

The chain uses TRBV10-3 and TRBJ2-5; D not resolved. V shed 2 bases and J shed 5 bases, with 12 bases lying between them. This CDR3 has 14 amino acids. Germline V gene lookup returns CDR1 ENHRY and CDR2 SYGVKD. DNA of the CDR3: TGTGCCATCAGTGAGCCAACATCGCCGGAGACCCAGTACTTC. Protein sequence: CAISEPTSPETQYF.

V is TRBV7-3 and J is TRBJ2-2; D might be TRBD1 (6 bases). The CDR3 consists of 17 residues. Germline-derived CDR1 and CDR2 are SGHTA and FQGTGA. The V gene lost 5 bases and the J gene lost 4 bases, with 20 bases spanning the gap. The CDR3 loop is CASSPEVVGASTGELFF. The CDR3, as DNA: TGTGCCAGCAGCCCGGAAGTGGTGGGGGCCTCCACCGGGGAGCTGTTTTTT.

This clone came up once. The chain joins TRBV3-1 (or the pseudogene TRBV3-2) to TRBJ1-5; no clear D. The CDR3 runs 12 residues. Germline V gene data show CDR1 as LGHDT and CDR2 as YNNKEL (reference sequence). V gave up 1 base and J gave up 9 bases, with 7 bases separating them. CDR3 bases: TGTGCCAGCAGCCAAGGACGAGGGCCCCAGCATTTT. This sequence encodes CASSQGRGPQHF.

J is TRBJ1-1 and V is TRBV5-4; no clear D. Germline V CDR1 and CDR2: SGHNT, YYREEE (reference sequence). The CDR3 runs 12 residues. V lost 4 bases to trimming and J lost 7 bases, with 11 bases between them. The CDR3 bases are TGTGCCAGCAGCCAAGCACGGGGTGAAGCTTTCTTT. It encodes CASSQARGEAFF.

This clone has a single count. The chain carries TRBV6-5 and TRBJ2-1, with 7 bases lining up with TRBD2. The CDR3 length is 14 residues. Germline loops: CDR1 MNHEY, CDR2 SVGAGI. Trimming removed 6 bases from V and 3 bases from J; junction bases left unmatched: 5. CDR3 region: CASRLASGYNEQFF. For the CDR3, the DNA is TGTGCCAGCAGGTTGGCTAGCGGCTACAATGAGCAGTTCTTC.

The gene calls are TRBV20-1 and TRBJ1-6, with 9 bases matching TRBD1. With 3 bases clipped from V and 8 bases from J, the junction kept 11 bases outside the gene matches. The CDR3 runs 16 residues. Per germline, CDR1 DFQATT and CDR2 SNEGSKA (reference sequence). The CDR3 region has the DNA TGCAGTGCTAGTGCAGGTAGGGACAGGGCGTATTCACCCCTCCACTTT. This sequence encodes CSASAGRDRAYSPLHF.

The chain links TRBV5-6 to TRBJ1-4, with 9 nucleotides matching TRBD1. The J segment lost 4 bases and the V segment lost 4 bases, leaving 8 bases of the junction unmatched. The CDR3 is 16 residues long. Germline lookup yields CDR1 SGHDT and CDR2 YYEEEE. CDR3 in DNA: TGTGCCAGCAGCCTGGGGCCGACAGGGGGTAATGAAAAACTGTTTTTT. Residues: CASSLGPTGGNEKLFF.

The chain is built from TRBV5-1 and TRBJ1-1, with D perhaps TRBD1 (5 bases). Deletions cut 4 bases from V and 4 bases from J, with 8 bases between. The CDR3 spans 12 residues. Germline loops: CDR1 SGHRS, CDR2 YFSETQ. CDR3 in amino acids: CASSQGSTEAFF. The CDR3 coding sequence is TGCGCCAGCAGCCAGGGCAGCACTGAAGCTTTCTTT.

In its sample, this clone was seen a few times. The J gene is TRBJ2-2, the V gene TRBV2; 8 nucleotides match TRBD2. This CDR3 has 16 amino acids. Germline V CDR1 and CDR2: SNHLY, FYNNEI. The ends lost 8 bases at V and 0 bases at J; junction bases unmatched: 8. CDR3 in amino acids: CASGKPGGTNTGELFF. DNA of the CDR3: TGTGCCAGCGGAAAACCGGGGGGGACGAACACCGGGGAGCTGTTTTTT. Complete variable domain (other parts from reference TRBV2 and TRBJ2-2): EPEVTQTPSHQVTQMGQEVILRCVPISNHLYFYWYRQILGQKVEFLVSFYNNEISEKSEIFDDQFSVERPDGSNFTLKIRSTKLEDSAMYFCASGKPGGTNTGELFFGEGSRLTVL.

The CDR3 nucleotides are TGTGCCATTGTGGGCAGATTGATCCTAAGCTCTGGAAACACCATATATTTT. Its translation: CAIVGRLILSSGNTIYF. The chain combines TRBV21-1 with TRBJ1-3; the table's D call TRBD1 went unverified against the DNA. TRBV21-1 is classified as a pseudogene. The CDR3 has 17 residues.

The gene calls are TRBV23-1 and TRBJ1-5, with TRBD1 as a possible D gene (6 bases). TRBV23-1 is an ORF, and what it does is uncertain. CDR3 size: 15 residues. Trimming stripped 0 bases from V and 6 bases from J, with 12 bases between. This CDR3 is CASSQSRGGGQPQHF. In nucleotides, the CDR3 is TGCGCCAGCAGTCAATCGCGGGGGGGCGGTCAGCCCCAGCATTTT.

V and J are TRBV6-5 and TRBJ2-7; the D gene is possibly TRBD1 (5 bases). This CDR3 spans 14 amino acids. Deletions cut 6 bases from V and 2 bases from J, with 14 bases between. Per germline, CDR1 MNHEY and CDR2 SVGAGI. The CDR3 DNA sequence: TGTGCCAGCAGCCGACCCGACAGAGCCTACGAGCAGTACTTC. Protein product: CASSRPDRAYEQYF.

This clone was observed a few times. The J gene is TRBJ2-3, the V gene TRBV21-1; no check of the table's D call, TRBD2, against the DNA was made. TRBV21-1 is noted as a pseudogene. This CDR3 region has 14 residues. The chain's CDR3 is CASSKVVSADTQYF. CDR3 in DNA: TGTGCCAGCAGCAAAGTTGTTTCCGCAGATACGCAGTATTTT.

The J gene is TRBJ1-1, the V gene TRBV7-2, with D perhaps TRBD1 (6 bases). This CDR3 contains 14 residues. The germline gives CDR1 SGHTA, CDR2 FQGNSA. Trimming stripped 5 bases from V and 0 bases from J, with 10 bases between. CDR3 in amino acids: CASSPQGLNTEAFF. CDR3 DNA sequence: TGTGCCAGCAGCCCGCAGGGGTTGAACACTGAAGCTTTCTTT. Together with reference TRBV7-2 and TRBJ1-1, the CDR3 gives the full variable domain: GAGVSQSPSNKVTEKGKDVELRCDPISGHTALYWYRQSLGQGLEFLIYFQGNSAPDKSGLPSDRFSAERTGGSVSTLTIQRTQQEDSAVYLCASSPQGLNTEAFFGQGTRLTVV.

V gene TRBV4-2 combines with J gene TRBJ2-1; D is perhaps TRBD1 (7 bases). Germline V gives CDR1 LGHNA, CDR2 YNFKEQ. There are 15 residues in the CDR3. V lost 4 bases, J lost 9 bases, and 19 bases lay in between. The CDR3 reads CASSLAEGAISEQFF. DNA for the CDR3: TGTGCCAGCAGCCTAGCGGAGGGGGCCATTAGTGAGCAGTTCTTC.

V and J are TRBV2 and TRBJ2-3; 7 bases agree with TRBD2. CDR3 size: 16 residues. The V segment lost 2 bases and the J segment 2 bases; nucleotides outside the gene matches: 7. Per the germline V gene, CDR1 is SNHLY and CDR2 is FYNNEI. CDR3 DNA sequence: TGTGCCAGCAGTGAAACAGCGGGACGGAACACAGATACGCAGTATTTT. This sequence encodes CASSETAGRNTDTQYF.

This clone has a single count. The chain combines TRBV6-5 with TRBJ2-3; 10 positions match TRBD2. The CDR3 length is 15 residues. Germline CDR1 reads MNHEY; CDR2 reads SVGAGI. V was pared by 6 bases and J by 3 bases, with 6 bases of the junction left unmatched. CDR3 DNA: TGTGCCAGCAGCCGCACTAGCGGGGTTACAGATACGCAGTATTTT. Protein sequence: CASSRTSGVTDTQYF.

This clone has more than one count but fewer than ten. The gene calls are TRBV4-3 and TRBJ1-5; no definite D call. CDR3 length equals 15 residues. V was cut by 0 bases and J by 2 bases, with 8 bases left in between. In germline, CDR1 is LGHNA, CDR2 YSLEER. The CDR3 here is CASSQDRMRNQPQHF. In DNA, the CDR3 is TGCGCCAGCAGCCAAGACAGGATGCGCAATCAGCCCCAGCATTTT.

The chain recombines TRBV2 with TRBJ1-2; D gene ambiguous. The CDR3 has 14 amino acids. Deletions cut 7 bases from V and 6 bases from J, with 18 bases between. Germline CDR1 and CDR2: SNHLY and FYNNEI. The chain's CDR3 is CASIDYPLKNGYTF. CDR3 DNA sequence: TGTGCCAGCATTGACTACCCCCTCAAAAATGGCTACACCTTC.

The chain carries TRBV5-6 and TRBJ2-7; D gene unclear. The CDR3 has 12 amino acids. Trimming pared 1 base from V and 3 bases from J, leaving 5 bases between. Looked up from germline, CDR1 is SGHDT and CDR2 is YYEEEE. CDR3: CASSLRSYEQYF. As DNA, the CDR3 is TGTGCCAGCAGCTTGCGGAGCTACGAGCAGTACTTC.

The chain links TRBV6-1 to TRBJ2-7, with 7 bases that match TRBD1. The CDR3 contains 15 residues. Germline V gene data show CDR1 as MNHNS and CDR2 as SASEGT. With V trimmed by 3 bases and J by 2 bases, 7 bases remained unmatched. Here the CDR3 reads CASSDRVQGTYEQYF. The CDR3 DNA follows: TGTGCCAGCAGTGATCGCGTACAGGGGACCTACGAGCAGTACTTC.

The gene calls are TRBV11-3 and TRBJ1-2; a possible D gene is TRBD1 (6 bases). Germline V gives CDR1 SGHNT, CDR2 YENEEA. V lost 4 bases, J lost 4 bases, and 13 bases lay in between. The CDR3 is made up of 14 amino acids. CDR3 DNA: TGTGCCAGCAGCTCCGGTGACAGGTTCTATGGCTACACCTTC. Translation: CASSSGDRFYGYTF. Full variable domain (missing parts from reference TRBV11-3 and TRBJ1-2): EAGVVQSPRYKIIEKKQPVAFWCNPISGHNTLYWYLQNLGQGPELLIRYENEEAVDDSQLPKDRFSAERLKGVDSTLKIQPAELGDSAVYLCASSSGDRFYGYTFGSGTRLTVV.

This clone occurred a few times. The chain employs TRBV4-3 and TRBJ2-5; D unclear. Deletions cut 0 bases from V and 5 bases from J, with 7 bases between. Looked up from germline, CDR1 is LGHNA and CDR2 is YSLEER. The CDR3 covers 13 residues. The chain's CDR3 is CASSQETSETQYF. The CDR3 region has the DNA TGCGCCAGCAGCCAAGAGACTTCGGAGACCCAGTACTTC.

This chain connects TRBV2 to TRBJ2-1, with a possible D match to TRBD2 (6 bases). This CDR3 is built from 12 residues. Germline CDR1 SNHLY, CDR2 FYNNEI. V was cut by 7 bases and J by 8 bases, with 12 bases left in between. The CDR3: CASTREGHEQFF. Written as DNA, the CDR3 is TGTGCCAGCACGCGGGAAGGGCATGAGCAGTTCTTC.

This clone was seen a few times. The rearrangement joins TRBV19 to TRBJ1-4; 7 bases match TRBD1. CDR1 and CDR2 from the germline V gene are LNHDA and SQIVND (reference sequence). Trimming at V came to 6 bases and at J to 5 bases, leaving 3 bases not matched to a gene. The CDR3 is 13 residues long. The CDR3 sequence is CASSPQGNEKLFF. CDR3 DNA sequence: TGTGCCAGTAGCCCACAGGGGAATGAAAAACTGTTTTTT.